This T cell receptor (beta chain) comes out of a study of T cell repertoires in cytomegalovirus infection. The study's findings and limits: Clonotypes of TCR beta that were HLA-C-restricted and CMV-specific dominated the ex vivo response.

TCRdb called the reads again in MiXCR, with one record for every CDR3 protein. The profile shows approximately 200,000 distinct CDR3 sequences, roughly 28% of them singletons. Looked up from germline, CDR1 is MNHEY and CDR2 is SVGAGI. V shed 0 bases and J shed 12 bases, with 8 bases lying between them. The CDR3 is made up of 11 amino acids. As concerns this clonotype: Its antigen is as yet unknown.

Sequenced sample: PBMCs. The origin of this receptor is a human donor in good health (CMV status not recorded). Some clones in this sample may be carry-over from other donors' samples. The chain links TRBV6-5 to TRBJ1-2; D remains unclear. Here the CDR3 DNA reads TGTGCCAGCAGTTACTCGGGGTTGGACACCTTC. It codes for CASSYSGLDTF.